A selection of T cell receptor beta chains follows, all from one sample in a study of tumor-infiltrating T cells and Merkel cell polyomavirus. Assay: immunoSEQ multiplex PCR; the TCRdb copy retains only in-frame clones and omits some. Of 20,000 to 30,000 clones listed, 87% are singletons. The sequenced sample was lymph node tissue. The receptor source for this set is a man between 50 and 59 years old with Merkel cell carcinoma. Each CDR3 is given with its conserved first and last residue. D genes are given only for firm matches. Clone size is given for some rows only: seen once, a few or many times, or a class if the clone is expanded.

V gene	D gene	CDR3 length	clone size	J gene	CDR3 protein	CDR3 DNA
TRBV6-5	TRBD1	15	few	TRBJ1-3	CASSPDRASGNTIYF	TGTGCCAGCAGTCCCGACAGGGCCTCTGGAAACACCATATATTTT
TRBV7-2	NA	11	NA	TRBJ2-1	CASSHREEQFF	TGTGCCAGCAGTCACCGGGAGGAGCAGTTCTTC
TRBV5-8	NA	15	once	TRBJ2-6	CASSWGHSGANVLTF	TGTGCCAGCAGCTGGGGACACTCTGGGGCCAACGTCCTGACTTTC
TRBV27	TRBD1	15	NA	TRBJ1-2	CASSFKNRGNDGYTF	TGTGCCAGCAGTTTTAAGAACAGGGGAAACGATGGCTACACCTTC
TRBV7-2	TRBD2	15	NA	TRBJ2-1	CASSLEPTGGKEQFF	TGTGCCAGCAGCTTAGAGCCTACCGGGGGGAAGGAGCAGTTCTTC
TRBV10-3	TRBD1	15	NA	TRBJ2-7	CAISEATGESHEQYF	TGTGCCATCAGTGAGGCGACAGGGGAGAGTCACGAGCAGTACTTC
TRBV29-1	NA	10	few	TRBJ2-1	CSSRSGEQFF	TGCAGCTCAAGAAGCGGGGAGCAGTTCTTC
TRBV19	NA	14	NA	TRBJ1-2	CASNHVGTNYGYTF	TGTGCCAGCAACCACGTCGGGACTAACTATGGCTACACCTTC
TRBV9	TRBD2	15	NA	TRBJ2-7	CASSRAGGPLYEQYF	TGTGCCAGCAGCCGAGCGGGGGGGCCCCTCTACGAGCAGTACTTC
TRBV7-9	NA	15	NA	TRBJ1-2	CASRFPGGGDYGYTF	TGTGCCAGCAGATTCCCGGGGGGAGGGGACTATGGCTACACCTTC
TRBV19	TRBD1	14	few	TRBJ2-3	CASSDRGPEDTQYF	TGTGCCAGTTCGGACAGGGGGCCTGAAGATACGCAGTATTTT
TRBV27	NA	16	NA	TRBJ2-2	CASSPPRTDSTGELFF	TGTGCCAGCAGTCCCCCGCGGACGGACAGCACCGGGGAGCTGTTTTTT
TRBV19	TRBD2	13	NA	TRBJ2-1	CASSSGGSNEQFF	TGTGCCAGTAGTAGCGGGGGGTCCAATGAGCAGTTCTTC
TRBV7-6	NA	17	NA	TRBJ1-3	CASSLEPAGPSGNTIYF	TGTGCCAGCAGCTTAGAACCCGCAGGGCCCTCTGGAAACACCATATATTTT
TRBV6-5	NA	13	few	TRBJ1-2	CASTPTPGYGYTF	TGTGCCAGCACTCCCACCCCGGGGTATGGCTACACCTTC
TRBV28	NA	12	NA	TRBJ1-2	CATLDTYYGYTF	TGTGCCACCTTGGACACTTACTATGGCTACACCTTC
TRBV7-2	TRBD2	14	NA	TRBJ2-3	CASSPGLAGDTQYF	TGTGCCAGCAGCCCGGGACTAGCGGGAGATACGCAGTATTTT
TRBV6-6	TRBD2	16	NA	TRBJ2-7	CASFGLAGSLDYEQYF	TGTGCCAGCTTTGGACTAGCGGGATCCCTAGACTACGAGCAGTACTTC
TRBV30	NA	14	NA	TRBJ2-7	CACSATDTPGEQYF	TGTGCCTGCTCGGCAACTGACACTCCGGGGGAGCAGTACTTC
TRBV5-1	TRBD2	14	NA	TRBJ2-5	CASSLLAAQETQYF	TGCGCCAGCAGCTTACTAGCGGCCCAAGAGACCCAGTACTTC
TRBV4-3	NA	14	NA	TRBJ1-2	CASSSGRWDYGYTF	TGCGCCAGCAGCTCGGGGAGGTGGGACTATGGCTACACCTTC
TRBV11-2	TRBD1	15	NA	TRBJ2-3	CASTPRGQFTDTQYF	TGTGCCAGCACCCCAAGGGGACAGTTCACAGATACGCAGTATTTT
TRBV6-1	TRBD1	14	NA	TRBJ2-5	CASTPGTGGETQYF	TGTGCCAGCACCCCCGGGACAGGGGGGGAGACCCAGTACTTC
TRBV27	NA	16	NA	TRBJ1-6	CASSLFRGRTNSPLHF	TGTGCCAGCAGTCTCTTCCGTGGGCGGACAAATTCACCCCTCCACTTT
TRBV15	NA	15	NA	TRBJ1-2	CATSRGGAGVYGYTF	TGTGCCACCAGCAGGGGAGGAGCGGGCGTCTATGGCTACACCTTC
TRBV15	TRBD1	19	NA	TRBJ2-3	CATSRDKGQGALAPDTQYF	TGTGCCACCAGCAGAGATAAGGGACAGGGGGCCCTCGCCCCAGATACGCAGTATTTT
TRBV4-3	NA	20	NA	TRBJ1-2	CASSPKGHISWQANNYGYTF	TGCGCCAGCAGCCCAAAGGGACACATTAGTTGGCAGGCCAATAACTATGGCTACACCTTC
TRBV19	NA	15	NA	TRBJ2-2	CASSIYGGDTGELFF	TGTGCCAGTAGTATTTACGGAGGTGACACCGGGGAGCTGTTTTTT